Listed below are T cell receptor beta chains from one sample, sequenced in a study of a mutant IDH1 vaccine in newly diagnosed glioma. Profiling relied on immunoSEQ multiplex PCR, and the TCRdb table lists in-frame clones only, not all of them. The table shows tens of thousands of clones, with more than 90% occurring only once. The source material was PBMCs, sampled from a glioma patient treated with radiotherapy, temozolomide or both. The receptors here all came from a man aged 45-60 years with glioma. Both conserved end residues are part of each CDR3. Fields, in order: CDR3 protein, V gene, D gene, clone size, J gene. A D gene is named only where the DNA matches it firmly. Rows give clone size only sometimes, using once, few, many, or a class for an expanded clone.

CDR3aa: CASSSGQVRGNTEAFF; v_gene: TRBV6-5; d_gene: TRBD1; abundance: .; j_gene: TRBJ1-1
CDR3aa: CASSWDRSLYEQYF; v_gene: TRBV5-4; d_gene: TRBD1; abundance: few; j_gene: TRBJ2-7
CDR3aa: CASSTGQEYQETQYF; v_gene: TRBV19; d_gene: .; abundance: .; j_gene: TRBJ2-5
CDR3aa: CASSSALEYGYTF; v_gene: TRBV27; d_gene: .; abundance: .; j_gene: TRBJ1-2
CDR3aa: CASGLATSGDTEAFF; v_gene: TRBV12-5; d_gene: .; abundance: .; j_gene: TRBJ1-1
CDR3aa: CASETAHEAFF; v_gene: TRBV6-7; d_gene: .; abundance: .; j_gene: TRBJ1-1
CDR3aa: CASSFRDRAHSGNTIYF; v_gene: TRBV28; d_gene: TRBD1; abundance: .; j_gene: TRBJ1-3
CDR3aa: CASHSGGGQSSYYEQYF; v_gene: TRBV27; d_gene: .; abundance: .; j_gene: TRBJ2-7
CDR3aa: CASSQERQNEQFF; v_gene: TRBV4-3; d_gene: .; abundance: .; j_gene: TRBJ2-1
CDR3aa: CASGLPDRGNEQFF; v_gene: TRBV12-5; d_gene: TRBD1; abundance: few; j_gene: TRBJ2-1
CDR3aa: CASSNALTYEQYF; v_gene: TRBV19; d_gene: .; abundance: .; j_gene: TRBJ2-7
CDR3aa: CATRTSYNSPLHF; v_gene: TRBV7-2; d_gene: .; abundance: .; j_gene: TRBJ1-6
CDR3aa: CASSSRGGLNQPQHF; v_gene: TRBV7-2; d_gene: .; abundance: .; j_gene: TRBJ1-5
CDR3aa: CASSLGVLNQPQHF; v_gene: TRBV19; d_gene: .; abundance: .; j_gene: TRBJ1-5
CDR3aa: CASSLRGGTEAFF; v_gene: TRBV6-1; d_gene: .; abundance: .; j_gene: TRBJ1-1
CDR3aa: CASSLFGTSTDTQYF; v_gene: TRBV7-9; d_gene: .; abundance: .; j_gene: TRBJ2-3
CDR3aa: CASSHLQGISGYTF; v_gene: TRBV4-1; d_gene: TRBD1; abundance: .; j_gene: TRBJ1-2
CDR3aa: CASAAGWQGTEAFF; v_gene: TRBV5-1; d_gene: .; abundance: .; j_gene: TRBJ1-1
CDR3aa: CASSYLASGAPTDTQYF; v_gene: TRBV7-9; d_gene: .; abundance: .; j_gene: TRBJ2-3
CDR3aa: CASSLDAYGNTIYF; v_gene: TRBV7-2; d_gene: .; abundance: .; j_gene: TRBJ1-3
CDR3aa: CSTTPGGWEQFF; v_gene: TRBV29-1; d_gene: .; abundance: .; j_gene: TRBJ2-1
CDR3aa: CASSLSGRLTEAFF; v_gene: TRBV27; d_gene: .; abundance: .; j_gene: TRBJ1-1
CDR3aa: CASSLARQGALNEQFF; v_gene: TRBV11-2; d_gene: TRBD1; abundance: once; j_gene: TRBJ2-1
CDR3aa: CASSARDRVGANYGYTF; v_gene: TRBV7-9; d_gene: TRBD1; abundance: medium-sized; j_gene: TRBJ1-2
CDR3aa: CASSLGGGYEQYF; v_gene: TRBV9; d_gene: .; abundance: .; j_gene: TRBJ2-7
CDR3aa: CASSQAPSGSHEQYF; v_gene: TRBV4-1; d_gene: TRBD2; abundance: .; j_gene: TRBJ2-7